Detailed here is one TCR beta chain. V gave up 6 bases and J gave up 5 bases; unmatched junction bases: 8. The CDR3 length is 13 residues. The V gene's germline CDR1 is SQVTM and CDR2 ANQGSEA. The data were obtained in a study of blood T cell repertoires in COVID-19. The overall study: Sample material is recorded as cDNA or gDNA derived from T cells, B-cell-depleted T cells, or PBMCs.

Method: immunoSEQ multiplex PCR; TCRdb's copy keeps in-frame clones and lacks some. The sample lists fewer than 200,000 clones, approximately 86% seen once, with roughly 1.1% in the top ten. The V call is TRBV29-1, the J call TRBJ2-5, with TRBD1 matching over 8 bases. The origin of this receptor is a man between 60 and 75 years old who had recovered from COVID-19. The sequencing sample was made of peripheral blood. CDR3 coding DNA: TGCAGCGTAAAATGGACAGGGAAGGAGACCCAGTACTTC. It codes for CSVKWTGKETQYF.